This record concerns one T cell receptor (beta chain) sequence. The entry originates in a study of OX40 agonist ivuxolimab in advanced cancers. The overall study: Ivuxolimab, an agonistic anti-OX40 (CD134) antibody, was given to patients.

Libraries were prepared by immunoSEQ multiplex PCR; TCRdb keeps only in-frame clonotypes and omits some of them. The table records about 45,000 clones, approximately 86% of them present only once. Germline V gene lookup returns CDR1 SGHAT and CDR2 FQNNGV. The CDR3 sequence is 15 residues long. Losses at the gene ends were 5 bases for V and 7 bases for J; bases not matched to a gene: 10. Sequenced here: CD4+ or CD8+ T cells sorted from blood, sampled in a trial of the OX40 agonist ivuxolimab. The chain employs TRBV11-2 and TRBJ2-7; 11 bases fit TRBD1. The TCR originated in an adult with an advanced solid tumor such as melanoma, head and neck, liver or kidney cancer. CDR3 DNA: TGTGCCAGCAGCCGCGGGACAGGGGGACTCCTGGAGCAGTACTTC. Amino acids: CASSRGTGGLLEQYF.